A single sample is the source of the 32 T cell receptor beta chains below, sequenced in a study of OX40 agonist ivuxolimab in advanced cancers. The data were produced by immunoSEQ multiplex PCR, yet TCRdb's version contains in-frame clones alone and is incomplete. The sample yields some 64,000 clones, 87% seen once. The sequenced sample was CD4+ or CD8+ T cells sorted from blood, obtained in a trial of the OX40 agonist ivuxolimab. The source of these receptors is an adult with an advanced solid tumor such as melanoma, head and neck, liver or kidney cancer.

The chain couples TRBV6-5 to TRBJ2-2, with TRBD2 as a possible D gene (5 bases). The CDR3 is made up of 16 amino acids. The V and J ends lost 0 bases and 5 bases respectively, with 13 bases between them. Germline V gene data show CDR1 as MNHEY and CDR2 as SVGAGI. The CDR3 spells CASSYSSGMGTGELFF. As DNA, the CDR3 is TGTGCCAGCAGTTACTCGTCGGGGATGGGGACCGGGGAGCTGTTTTTT.

This clone appeared a single time. V gene TRBV7-2 combines with J gene TRBJ2-3; D not certain. This CDR3 is 13 amino acids long. Trimming removed 5 bases from V and 3 bases from J, with 9 bases in between. The germline V gene encodes CDR1 SGHTA and CDR2 FQGNSA. The DNA of the CDR3 is TGTGCCAGCAGCATAATGGTAACAGATACGCAGTATTTT. This encodes CASSIMVTDTQYF.

The chain carries TRBV29-1 and TRBJ1-1, with 9 bases matching TRBD1. Germline V gene lookup returns CDR1 SQVTM and CDR2 ANQGSEA. The CDR3 contains 15 residues. V lost 6 bases, J lost 10 bases, and 18 bases stayed unmatched. In nucleotides, the CDR3 is TGCAGCGTCCCACAAATAACGGACAGGGGACAGGGAGCTTTCTTT. Protein: CSVPQITDRGQGAFF.

This clone was observed a single time. CDR3 sequence reads: CASSLWGGTTNEQFF. In DNA, the CDR3 is TGTGCCAGCAGCTTATGGGGAGGGACTACGAATGAGCAGTTCTTC. The chain combines TRBV7-9 with TRBJ2-1; 7 nucleotides agree with TRBD2. J was trimmed by 7 bases and V by 2 bases; bases with no gene match: 8. The CDR3 runs 15 residues. CDR1 SEHNR and CDR2 FQNEAQ come from the germline V gene (reference sequence).

The CDR3 coding sequence is TGTGCCAGCAGCCCTCTTGGGGCCCCGGAGACCCAGTACTTC. Protein: CASSPLGAPETQYF. V usage is TRBV7-9 and J usage is TRBJ2-5; a weak D match, TRBD1 (5 bases). CDR3 length: 14 residues. The V gene's germline CDR1 is SEHNR and CDR2 FQNEAQ (reference sequence). Between the trimmed V and J ends, which lost 5 bases and 5 bases, there was a span of 15 bases. The variable domain in full, with the rest retrieved from reference TRBV7-9 and TRBJ2-5, is DTGVSQNPRHKITKRGQNVTFRCDPISEHNRLYWYRQTLGQGPEFLTYFQNEAQLEKSRLLSDRFSAERPKGSFSTLEIQRTEQGDSAMYLCASSPLGAPETQYFGPGTRLLVL.

V gene TRBV2 combines with J gene TRBJ1-1; a weak D match, TRBD1 (5 bases). The germline gives CDR1 SNHLY, CDR2 FYNNEI. CDR3 length: 12 amino acids. Trimming removed 0 bases from V and 8 bases from J, with 7 bases in between. The DNA for the CDR3 is TGTGCCAGCAGTGAAGCGTGGGGCGAAGCTTTCTTT. The encoded protein is CASSEAWGEAFF.

The rearrangement joins TRBV7-9 to TRBJ2-3; 9 nucleotides agree with TRBD2. The CDR3 covers 12 residues. Per the germline V gene, CDR1 is SEHNR and CDR2 is FQNEAQ (reference sequence). V was pared by 3 bases and J by 8 bases, with 0 bases of the junction left unmatched. CDR3 protein: CASSLTSGTQYF. Written as DNA, the CDR3 is TGTGCCAGCAGCTTGACTAGCGGTACGCAGTATTTT.

The V and J genes are TRBV6-5 and TRBJ1-2, with TRBD1 as a possible D gene (5 bases). Trimming took 0 bases from V and 5 from J, leaving 7 bases between them. The CDR3 extends over 13 amino acids. CDR1 is MNHEY, CDR2 SVGAGI, per germline. This chain's CDR3 is CASSYSRGYGYTF. DNA of the CDR3: TGTGCCAGCAGTTACTCAAGGGGATATGGCTACACCTTC.

The rearrangement links TRBV5-1 to TRBJ2-3; 8 bases match TRBD2. CDR3 length: 18 residues. The germline gives CDR1 SGHRS, CDR2 YFSETQ. The junction had 16 bases not matched to a gene; V was cut back by 4 bases and J by 3 bases. The CDR3 region is CASSLCAASGGKTDTQYF. The CDR3, as DNA: TGCGCCAGCAGCCTATGCGCGGCCAGCGGGGGAAAGACAGATACGCAGTATTTT.

The chain combines TRBV6-4 with TRBJ2-3; D remains ambiguous. Looked up from germline, CDR1 is MRHNA and CDR2 is SNTAGT. The CDR3 runs to 13 residues. V lost 0 bases to trimming and J lost 11 bases, with 12 bases between them. The CDR3 spells CASSDSIQPQQYF. The CDR3 DNA reads as TGTGCCAGCAGTGACTCGATCCAGCCGCAGCAGTATTTT.

The chain carries TRBV7-9 and TRBJ2-1, with a weak D call TRBD1 (7 bases). Germline loops: CDR1 SEHNR, CDR2 FQNEAQ (reference sequence). The CDR3 runs to 18 residues. V lost 1 base and J lost 3, with 19 bases in between. CDR3 nucleotides: TGTGCCAGCAGCTTAGGGGGCGGAGGGGGCCGAAGCTACAATGAGCAGTTCTTC. This encodes CASSLGGGGGRSYNEQFF.

The genes are TRBV19 and TRBJ1-5; TRBD1 is a possible D gene (5 bases). The CDR3 contains 12 residues. V gave up 4 bases and J gave up 5 bases, with 6 bases separating them. The germline V gene encodes CDR1 LNHDA and CDR2 SQIVND (reference sequence). The CDR3 region has the DNA TGTGCCAGTAGTAAGACAGATCAGCCCCAGCATTTT. It encodes CASSKTDQPQHF.

The J gene is TRBJ1-2, the V gene TRBV4-3; D unresolved. Germline CDR1 and CDR2: LGHNA and YSLEER. Between the trimmed V and J ends, which lost 0 bases and 5 bases, there was a span of 7 bases. CDR3 length equals 13 residues. CDR3 nucleotide sequence: TGCGCCAGCAGCCAAGAGGGAAAGTATGGCTACACCTTC. Its translation is CASSQEGKYGYTF.

The chain employs TRBV19 and TRBJ1-1; the D gene is possibly TRBD1 (5 bases). CDR3 size: 14 residues. With 3 bases removed from V and 6 bases from J, the gap between germline ends came to 14 bases. Germline CDR1 reads LNHDA; CDR2 reads SQIVND (reference sequence). The CDR3, as DNA: TGTGCCAGTAGTATTCGGGGGGTATGGTCTGAAGCTTTCTTT. Translating it yields CASSIRGVWSEAFF.

This clone was observed a handful of times. This chain uses TRBV30 with TRBJ1-2; 8 bases are shared with TRBD1. Germline V gene data show CDR1 as GTSNPN and CDR2 as SVGIG (reference sequence). After removal of 8 bases from V and 8 bases from J, the junction contained 13 bases not matched to a gene. The CDR3 sequence is 13 residues long. CDR3 amino acids: CASHRDRPSGYTF. DNA of the CDR3: TGTGCCAGCCACCGGGACAGGCCTAGCGGCTACACCTTC.

V gene TRBV9 combines with J gene TRBJ2-6; 8 bases line up with TRBD2. J lost 0 bases, V lost 4 bases, and 0 bases had no gene match. The CDR3 extends over 15 amino acids. Germline CDR1 reads SGDLS; CDR2 reads YYNGEE. The CDR3 here is CASSREGSGANVLTF. CDR3 nucleotide sequence: TGTGCCAGCAGCCGGGAGGGCTCTGGGGCCAACGTCCTGACTTTC.

This sequence joins TRBV19 and TRBJ1-3; a possible D gene is TRBD1 (6 bases). V was shortened by 7 bases and J by 0 bases, with 10 bases between the two germline ends. The V gene's germline CDR1 is LNHDA and CDR2 SQIVND (reference sequence). This CDR3 spans 14 amino acids. In nucleotides, the CDR3 is TGTGCCAGTATCCGAGGGGGCTCTGGAAACACCATATATTTT. Amino acids: CASIRGGSGNTIYF.

The chain has TRBV9 and TRBJ2-2; perhaps TRBD2 as D (5 bases). This CDR3 has 17 amino acids. The V and J ends lost 0 bases and 1 base respectively, with 13 bases between them. Germline V gene lookup returns CDR1 SGDLS and CDR2 YYNGEE. The CDR3 loop is CASSVVMGVGNTGELFF. In DNA form, the CDR3 reads TGTGCCAGCAGCGTAGTGATGGGAGTTGGGAACACCGGGGAGCTGTTTTTT.

The chain carries TRBV15 and TRBJ1-5; D uncertain. Germline-derived CDR1 and CDR2 are LNHNV and YYDKDF (reference sequence). Trimming pared 0 bases from V and 5 bases from J, leaving 5 bases between. There are 13 residues in the CDR3. In nucleotides, the CDR3 is TGTGCCACCAGCAGAGATTGGGATCAGCCCCAGCATTTT. This translates into CATSRDWDQPQHF.

The J gene is TRBJ2-6, the V gene TRBV12-5; perhaps TRBD1 as D (5 bases). This CDR3 is built from 18 residues. V lost 2 bases, J lost 3 bases, and 17 bases lay in between. From germline, CDR1 is LGHNT and CDR2 FRNRAP. As DNA, the CDR3 is TGTGCTAGTGGTTTGCCGGACAATCGTCTCTTTGGGGCCAACGTCCTGACTTTC. Translation gives CASGLPDNRLFGANVLTF.

V usage is TRBV6-5 and J usage is TRBJ1-6; unclear D gene. Between the trimmed V and J ends, which lost 6 bases and 9 bases, there was a span of 18 bases. CDR3 length equals 15 residues. Germline lookup yields CDR1 MNHEY and CDR2 SVGAGI. CDR3 nucleotides: TGTGCCAGCAGCCCAGGCGGAGTTCTAGGTTCACCCCTCCACTTT. Translated: CASSPGGVLGSPLHF.

The chain uses TRBV7-9 and TRBJ2-3; the match to TRBD2 covers 11 bases. The CDR3 is 17 residues long. With V trimmed by 5 bases and J by 3 bases, 10 bases remained unmatched. Germline-derived CDR1 and CDR2 are SEHNR and FQNEAQ (reference sequence). The DNA for the CDR3 is TGTGCCAGCAGCCTAACCTTTCTAGCGGGGGGAACAGATACGCAGTATTTT. It is translated as CASSLTFLAGGTDTQYF. Looking up the rest from reference TRBV7-9 and TRBJ2-3 gives the full variable domain: DTGVSQNPRHKITKRGQNVTFRCDPISEHNRLYWYRQTLGQGPEFLTYFQNEAQLEKSRLLSDRFSAERPKGSFSTLEIQRTEQGDSAMYLCASSLTFLAGGTDTQYFGPGTRLTVL.

The chain joins TRBV5-1 to TRBJ1-3; D is unclear. Deletions cut 0 bases from V and 0 bases from J, with 4 bases between. There are 14 residues in the CDR3. Germline V gene sequence: CDR1 SGHRS, CDR2 YFSETQ. In nucleotides, the CDR3 is TGCGCCAGCAGCTTGGGGATCTCTGGAAACACCATATATTTT. Its translation: CASSLGISGNTIYF. Looking up the rest from reference TRBV5-1 and TRBJ1-3 gives the full variable domain: KAGVTQTPRYLIKTRGQQVTLSCSPISGHRSVSWYQQTPGQGLQFLFEYFSETQRNKGNFPGRFSGRQFSNSRSEMNVSTLELGDSALYLCASSLGISGNTIYFGEGSWLTVV.

V and J are TRBV11-2 and TRBJ1-2; D remains unclear. V lost 1 base and J 4 bases, leaving 7 bases between the germline ends. The CDR3 has 13 amino acids. CDR1 is SGHAT, CDR2 FQNNGV, per germline. The CDR3 DNA reads TGTGCCAGCAGCTTAGGAGGCCCCTATGGCTACACCTTC. Protein sequence: CASSLGGPYGYTF.

About this clone: Other nucleotide sequences from this sample produce the same CDR3. The chain has TRBV2 and TRBJ2-5; 15 nucleotides agree with TRBD2. The CDR3 has 16 amino acids. Germline loops: CDR1 SNHLY, CDR2 FYNNEI. Trimming took 6 bases from V and 5 from J; bases not matched to a gene: 7. Here the CDR3 reads CASRSGLAGGMETQYF. CDR3 bases: TGTGCCAGCAGGTCCGGACTAGCGGGGGGGATGGAGACCCAGTACTTC.

CDR3: CASSENSNQPQHF. The CDR3 region has the DNA TGTGCCAGCAGTGAAAACAGTAATCAGCCCCAGCATTTT. This rearrangement joins TRBV2 to TRBJ1-5; no definite D call. The CDR3 covers 13 residues. The V end was cut by 2 bases, the J end by 4 bases, with 6 bases between. Germline values: CDR1 SNHLY, CDR2 FYNNEI.

The V call is TRBV19, the J call TRBJ2-5; 7 bases are a match to TRBD1. With 5 bases clipped from V and 11 bases from J, the junction kept 14 bases outside the gene matches. This CDR3 comprises 14 residues. From germline, CDR1 is LNHDA and CDR2 SQIVND (reference sequence). The CDR3 coding sequence is TGTGCCAGTAGTCCGAAAACTACAGGGGCCAAGCAGTACTTC. Amino acids: CASSPKTTGAKQYF.

The gene calls are TRBV6-1 and TRBJ1-5, with D hard to call. The length of the CDR3 is 16 residues. Germline values: CDR1 MNHNS, CDR2 SASEGT. V lost 2 bases, J lost 4 bases, and 15 bases lay in between. The CDR3 bases are TGTGCCAGCAGTGAAAGTCGGAGGATGCAAAATCAGCCCCAGCATTTT. The encoded protein is CASSESRRMQNQPQHF.

This chain links TRBV5-5 with TRBJ2-1; D possibly matches TRBD1 or TRBD2 (6 bases each). V was shortened by 3 bases and J by 8 bases, with 27 bases between the two germline ends. CDR3 size: 18 residues. Germline assignment: CDR1 SGHKS and CDR2 YYEKEE (reference sequence). The CDR3 region has the DNA TGTGCCAGCAGCTCCGAAGATGGGACTGGGGGCCCGTTGGATGAGCAGTTCTTC. This translates into CASSSEDGTGGPLDEQFF.

The V call is TRBV25-1, the J call TRBJ1-1; 7 nucleotides line up with TRBD1. Germline CDR1 is MGHDK and CDR2 is SYGVNS. The CDR3 covers 14 residues. Trimming cost V 3 bases and J 12 bases; bases outside gene matches: 13. In DNA, the CDR3 is TGTGCCAGCAGTGACCAAAAACAGGGGAGGGTAACTTTCTTT. Its translation is CASSDQKQGRVTFF.

The V gene is TRBV9, the J gene TRBJ1-5; D gene ambiguous. V lost 0 bases and J 4 bases, leaving 5 bases between the germline ends. Per germline, CDR1 SGDLS and CDR2 YYNGEE. CDR3 length: 13 amino acids. CDR3 sequence: CASSVAENQPQHF. The CDR3 nucleotides read TGTGCCAGCAGCGTAGCCGAGAATCAGCCCCAGCATTTT.

Comments on this clone: Different DNA sequences within this sample yield the same CDR3. The V and J genes are TRBV9 and TRBJ1-2; 8 nucleotides match TRBD1. The CDR3 is 14 amino acids. V lost 0 bases and J lost 7; bases outside the gene matches: 5. Per germline, CDR1 SGDLS and CDR2 YYNGEE. The CDR3 nucleotides read TGTGCCAGCAGCGTAGGTCAGGGGGCTTTTGGCTACACCTTC. This encodes CASSVGQGAFGYTF.